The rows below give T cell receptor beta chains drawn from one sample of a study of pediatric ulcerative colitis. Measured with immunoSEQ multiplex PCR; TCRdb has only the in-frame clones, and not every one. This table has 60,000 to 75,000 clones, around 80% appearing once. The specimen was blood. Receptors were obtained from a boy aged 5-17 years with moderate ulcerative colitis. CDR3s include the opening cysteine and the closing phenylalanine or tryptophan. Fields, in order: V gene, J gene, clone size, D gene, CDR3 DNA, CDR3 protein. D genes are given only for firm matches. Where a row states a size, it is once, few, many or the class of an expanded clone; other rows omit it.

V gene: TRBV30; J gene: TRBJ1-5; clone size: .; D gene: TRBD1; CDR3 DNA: TGTGCCTGGGCCCCCGGGACAGGTTACAATCAGCCCCAGCATTTT; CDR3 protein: CAWAPGTGYNQPQHF
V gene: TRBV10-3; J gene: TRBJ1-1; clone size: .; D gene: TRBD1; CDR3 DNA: TGTGCCATCAGTGACCGGGACAGGGCTCTTGAAGCTTTCTTT; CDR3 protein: CAISDRDRALEAFF
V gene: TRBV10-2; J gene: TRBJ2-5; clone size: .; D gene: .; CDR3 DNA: TGCGCCAGCAGTGAGTCACTCGAGGTTGGTCAAGAGACCCAGTACTTC; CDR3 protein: CASSESLEVGQETQYF
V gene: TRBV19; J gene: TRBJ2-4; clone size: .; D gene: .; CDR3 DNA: TGTGCCAGTAGTGCCTCACACAAGAGTCTAGCCAAAAACATTCAGTACTTC; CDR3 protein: CASSASHKSLAKNIQYF
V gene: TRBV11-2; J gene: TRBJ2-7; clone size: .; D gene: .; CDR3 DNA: TGTGCCAGCAGCTTGGGGAGTCTCGACGAGCAGTACTTC; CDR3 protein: CASSLGSLDEQYF
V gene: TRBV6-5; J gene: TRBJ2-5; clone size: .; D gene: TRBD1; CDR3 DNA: TGTGCCAGCAGTTGGACAGGGGGCCGAGAGACCCAGTACTTC; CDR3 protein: CASSWTGGRETQYF
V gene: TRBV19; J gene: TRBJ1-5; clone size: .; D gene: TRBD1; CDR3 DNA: TGTGCCAGTAGACGGACAGGGGACGATCAGCCCCAGCATTTT; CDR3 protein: CASRRTGDDQPQHF
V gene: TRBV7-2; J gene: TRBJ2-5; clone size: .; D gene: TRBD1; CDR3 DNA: TGTGCCAGCAGCCCCACAGGGGGACAGACCCAGTACTTC; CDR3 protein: CASSPTGGQTQYF
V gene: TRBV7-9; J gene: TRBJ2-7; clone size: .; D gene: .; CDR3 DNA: TGTGCCAGCGGAGTCGGGGCGGTGGGCGACGAGCAGTACTTC; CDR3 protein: CASGVGAVGDEQYF
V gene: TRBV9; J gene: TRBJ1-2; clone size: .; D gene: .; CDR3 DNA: TGTGCCAGCAGCGTATCCAGGGTCGACTACTATGGCTACACCTTC; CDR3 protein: CASSVSRVDYYGYTF
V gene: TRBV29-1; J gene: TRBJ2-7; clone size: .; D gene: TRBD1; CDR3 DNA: TGCAGCGTCCGGGACAGGGGCTTATACGAGCAGTACTTC; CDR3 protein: CSVRDRGLYEQYF
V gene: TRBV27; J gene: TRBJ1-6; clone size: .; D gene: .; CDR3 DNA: TGTGCCAGCAGAGGACCGGGCTATTCACCCCTCCACTTT; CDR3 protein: CASRGPGYSPLHF
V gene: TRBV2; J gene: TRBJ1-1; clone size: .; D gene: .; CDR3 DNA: TGTGCCAGCAGTGAGCGATGGACAGTTGAAGCTTTCTTT; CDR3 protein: CASSERWTVEAFF
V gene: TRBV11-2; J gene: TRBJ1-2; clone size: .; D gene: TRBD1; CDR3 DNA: TGTGCCAGCAGCTTAGGGAGGACAGGGGTGGAAGACTATGGCTACACCTTC; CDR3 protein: CASSLGRTGVEDYGYTF
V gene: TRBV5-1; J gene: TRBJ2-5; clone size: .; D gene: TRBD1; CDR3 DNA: TGCGCCAGCAGCTTGGGGGACAGGGCTCAGGAGACCCAGTACTTC; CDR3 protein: CASSLGDRAQETQYF
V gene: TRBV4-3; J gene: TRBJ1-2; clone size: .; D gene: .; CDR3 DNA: TGCGCCAGCAGCCAAGATAGCGCACAAATCTATGGCTACACCTTC; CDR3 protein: CASSQDSAQIYGYTF
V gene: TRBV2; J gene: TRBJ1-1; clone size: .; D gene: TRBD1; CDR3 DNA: TGTGCCAGCACTAGACAGGGGGTCCTCCGGGGCACTGAAGCTTTCTTT; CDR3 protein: CASTRQGVLRGTEAFF
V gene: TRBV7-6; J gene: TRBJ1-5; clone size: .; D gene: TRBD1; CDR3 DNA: TGTGCCAGCAGTTTAGGGACAGGGCCCAATCAGCCCCAGCATTTT; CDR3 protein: CASSLGTGPNQPQHF
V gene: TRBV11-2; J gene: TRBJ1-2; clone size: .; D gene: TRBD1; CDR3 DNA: TGTGCCAGCAGCTCAATCAGGGGGCATAACTATGGCTACACCTTC; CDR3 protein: CASSSIRGHNYGYTF
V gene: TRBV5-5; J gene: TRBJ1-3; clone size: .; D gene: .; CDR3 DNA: TGTGCCAGCAGCTTCGGGAGGGTTCCCTCTGGAAACACCATATATTTT; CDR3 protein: CASSFGRVPSGNTIYF
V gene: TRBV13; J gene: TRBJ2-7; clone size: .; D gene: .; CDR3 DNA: TGTGCCAGCAGCTTAGGGTCCCTCCTTACTTGGGAGCAGTACTTC; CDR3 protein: CASSLGSLLTWEQYF
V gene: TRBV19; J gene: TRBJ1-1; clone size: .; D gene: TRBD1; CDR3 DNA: TGTGCCAGTAGTCCTCGGGACAGGGGGCTCAACACTGAAGCTTTCTTT; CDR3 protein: CASSPRDRGLNTEAFF
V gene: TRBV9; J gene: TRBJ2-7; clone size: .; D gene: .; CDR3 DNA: TGTGCCAGCAGCGTAGGTACAGCCTACGAGCAGTACTTC; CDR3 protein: CASSVGTAYEQYF
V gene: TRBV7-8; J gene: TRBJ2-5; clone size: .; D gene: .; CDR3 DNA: TGTGCCAGCAGCTTAGAAGTACAGGGAGGCGAGACCCAGTACTTC; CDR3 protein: CASSLEVQGGETQYF
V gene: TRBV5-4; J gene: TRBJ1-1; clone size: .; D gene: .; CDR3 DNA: TGTGCCAGCAGCTTGGTACAGAGTTCACACACTGAAGCTTTCTTT; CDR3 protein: CASSLVQSSHTEAFF
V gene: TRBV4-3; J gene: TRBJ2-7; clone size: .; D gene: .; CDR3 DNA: TGCGCCAGCAGCCAAGATGGACCGGGACAAGGCTACGAGCAGTACTTC; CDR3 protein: CASSQDGPGQGYEQYF
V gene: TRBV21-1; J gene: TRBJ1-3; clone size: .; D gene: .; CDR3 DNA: TGTGCCAGCAGCCCAGAGGTCCCGGACTCTGGAAACACCATATATTTT; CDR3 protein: CASSPEVPDSGNTIYF
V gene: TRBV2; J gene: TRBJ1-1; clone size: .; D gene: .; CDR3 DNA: TGTGCCAGCAGGGGTAAGTGGACAGCTACGAACACTGAAGCTTTCTTT; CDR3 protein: CASRGKWTATNTEAFF
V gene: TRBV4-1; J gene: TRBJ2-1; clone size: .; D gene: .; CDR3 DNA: TGCGCCAGCAGGAAGGGGTCATCAGCCTACAATGAGCAGTTCTTC; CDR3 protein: CASRKGSSAYNEQFF
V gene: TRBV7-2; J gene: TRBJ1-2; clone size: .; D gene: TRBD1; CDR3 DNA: TGTGCCAGCAGCTTAGGGACAGGATCCTATGGCTACACCTTC; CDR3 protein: CASSLGTGSYGYTF
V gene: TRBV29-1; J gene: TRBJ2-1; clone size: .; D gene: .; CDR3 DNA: TGCAGCCTCGGGGGCGGGGTTCACTCCTACAATGAGCAGTTCTTC; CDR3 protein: CSLGGGVHSYNEQFF
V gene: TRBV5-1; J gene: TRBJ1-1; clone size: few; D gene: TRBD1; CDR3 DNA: TGCGCCAGCCGAACTTCCCGGGACAGGGGACGCCCTGAAGCTTTCTTT; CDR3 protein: CASRTSRDRGRPEAFF
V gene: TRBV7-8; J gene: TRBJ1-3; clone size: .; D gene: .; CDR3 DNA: TGTGCCAGCAGCTTAATTCTCCCAGAAACTGGAAACACCATATATTTT; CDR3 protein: CASSLILPETGNTIYF
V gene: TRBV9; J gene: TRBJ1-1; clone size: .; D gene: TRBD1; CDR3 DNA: TGTGCCAGCAGCGTAGAGGGGACAGGGCGTAAGGATGAAGCTTTCTTT; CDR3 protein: CASSVEGTGRKDEAFF
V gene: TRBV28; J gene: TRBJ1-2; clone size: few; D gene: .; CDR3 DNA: TGTGCCAGCAGTGGGGGGCCCTATGGCTACACCTTC; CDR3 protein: CASSGGPYGYTF
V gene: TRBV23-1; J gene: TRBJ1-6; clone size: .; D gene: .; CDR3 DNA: TGCGCCAGCAGTCTCGGGACCTTTAGCTCCTATAATTCACCCCTCCACTTT; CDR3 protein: CASSLGTFSSYNSPLHF
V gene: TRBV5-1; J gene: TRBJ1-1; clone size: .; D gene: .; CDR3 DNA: TGCGCCAGCAGCTTTTCCGGGGTGAACACTGAAGCTTTCTTT; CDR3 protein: CASSFSGVNTEAFF
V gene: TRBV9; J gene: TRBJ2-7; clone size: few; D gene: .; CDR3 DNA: TGTGCCAGCAGCGTAGGACAGACTATGTACGAGCAGTACTTC; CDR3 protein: CASSVGQTMYEQYF
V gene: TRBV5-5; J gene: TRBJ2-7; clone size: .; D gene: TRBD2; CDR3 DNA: TGTGCCAGCAGCATGGGACTAGCGGAGCGCTACGAGCAGTACTTC; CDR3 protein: CASSMGLAERYEQYF
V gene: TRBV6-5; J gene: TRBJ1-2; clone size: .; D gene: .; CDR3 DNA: TGTGCCAGCAGTATGATCAGGGGAGCCTATGGCTACACCTTC; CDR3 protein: CASSMIRGAYGYTF
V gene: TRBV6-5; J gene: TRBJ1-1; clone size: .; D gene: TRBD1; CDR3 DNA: TGTGCCAGCAGTTACACCGGGACAGGGGACACTGAAGCTTTCTTT; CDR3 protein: CASSYTGTGDTEAFF
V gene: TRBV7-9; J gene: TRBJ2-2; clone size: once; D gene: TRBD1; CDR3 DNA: TGTGCCGGCATCTCGGGACAGTCCACCGGGGAGCTGTTTTTT; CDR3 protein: CAGISGQSTGELFF
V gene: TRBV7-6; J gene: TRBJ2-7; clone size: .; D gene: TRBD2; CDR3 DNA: TGTGCCAGCAGCGAAAAGTCCTGGTCTAGCGGGAATACCTACGAGCAGTACTTC; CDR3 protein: CASSEKSWSSGNTYEQYF
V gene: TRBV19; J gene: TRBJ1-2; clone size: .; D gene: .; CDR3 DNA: TGTGCCAGTAGTATTTCTTCGGGGAGAGTCTATGGCTACACCTTC; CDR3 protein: CASSISSGRVYGYTF
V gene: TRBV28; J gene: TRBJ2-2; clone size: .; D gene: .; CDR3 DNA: TGTGCCAGCAGCCCCGAACGGGAGTCGATCGGGGAGCTGTTTTTT; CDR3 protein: CASSPERESIGELFF
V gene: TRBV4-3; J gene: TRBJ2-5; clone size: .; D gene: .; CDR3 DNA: TGCGCCAGCAGCCAAGAAAGGCGCTACCAAGAGACCCAGTACTTC; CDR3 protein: CASSQERRYQETQYF
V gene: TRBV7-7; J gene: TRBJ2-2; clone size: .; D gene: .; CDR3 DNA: TGTGCCAGCAGCTTGCGCGGGGTGAACACCGGGGAGCTGTTTTTT; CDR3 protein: CASSLRGVNTGELFF
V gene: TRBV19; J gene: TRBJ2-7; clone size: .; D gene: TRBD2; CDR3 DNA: TGTGCCAGTAGTATAGGGGTAGCGGGCTCCTACGAGCAGTACTTC; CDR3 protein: CASSIGVAGSYEQYF
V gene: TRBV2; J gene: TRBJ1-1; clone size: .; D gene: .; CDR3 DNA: TGTGCCAGCAGGGCAGAAGGCACGGAGGACACTGAAGCTTTCTTT; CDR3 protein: CASRAEGTEDTEAFF
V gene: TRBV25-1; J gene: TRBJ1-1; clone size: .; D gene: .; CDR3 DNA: TGTGCCAGCGGGACCCCAGGGGCTGAAGCTTTCTTT; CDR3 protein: CASGTPGAEAFF
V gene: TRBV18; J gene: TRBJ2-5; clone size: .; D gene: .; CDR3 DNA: TGTGCCAGCTCACGTCACCAGGCAGAGACCCAGTACTTC; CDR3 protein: CASSRHQAETQYF
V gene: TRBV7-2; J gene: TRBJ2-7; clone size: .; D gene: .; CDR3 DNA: TGTGCCAGCAGCTTAGCCCGAGCACTGGGGCCGGCGGGGTACGAGCAGTACTTC; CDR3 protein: CASSLARALGPAGYEQYF
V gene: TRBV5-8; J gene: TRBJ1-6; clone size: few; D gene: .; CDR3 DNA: TGTGCCAGCAGCTTGCGTCCAGGGGTCTATAATTCACCCCTCCACTTT; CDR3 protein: CASSLRPGVYNSPLHF
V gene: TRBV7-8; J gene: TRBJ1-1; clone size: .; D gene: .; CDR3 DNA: TGTGCCAGCAGCTTGGCCACATACACTGAAGCTTTCTTT; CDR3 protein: CASSLATYTEAFF
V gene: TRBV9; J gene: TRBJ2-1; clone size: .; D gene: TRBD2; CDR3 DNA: TGTGCCAGCAGGGTAAGCGGGAGTCAGACCTACAATGAGCAGTTCTTC; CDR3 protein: CASRVSGSQTYNEQFF
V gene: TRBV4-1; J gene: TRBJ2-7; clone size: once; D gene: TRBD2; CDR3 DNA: TGCGCCAGCAGCCAAGAAGTAGCGGGAGGTTCCGGGTGGCAGTACTTC; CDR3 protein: CASSQEVAGGSGWQYF
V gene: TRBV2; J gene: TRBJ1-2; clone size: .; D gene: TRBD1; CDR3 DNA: TGTGCCAGCAGTGAAGCGGACAGGGCCTATGGCTACACCTTC; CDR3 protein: CASSEADRAYGYTF
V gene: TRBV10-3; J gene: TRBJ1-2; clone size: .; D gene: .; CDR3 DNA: TGTGCCATCAGTGAGTCGAGCTCAGGGTGGTCCGGCTACACCTTC; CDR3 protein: CAISESSSGWSGYTF
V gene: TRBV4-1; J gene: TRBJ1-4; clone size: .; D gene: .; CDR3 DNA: TGCGCCAGCAGCCAAGATGGACAGTTTAATGAAAAACTGTTTTTT; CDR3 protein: CASSQDGQFNEKLFF
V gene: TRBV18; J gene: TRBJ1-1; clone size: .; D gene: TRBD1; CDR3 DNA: TGTGCCAGCTCACCACGCGGCAGGGGGACCATGAACACTGAAGCTTTCTTT; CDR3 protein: CASSPRGRGTMNTEAFF